The clone carrying this TCR beta chain was recorded once. The antigen is unknown. Single viable CD3+CD4+CD8-CD45RO+ cells were sorted as the memory CD4+ T cells. After thawing, CD4+ T cells were positively selected. This specimen comes from a study of memory CD4+ T cells and cytomegalovirus serostatus. In the study overall: Of the healthy Belgian adults, several were CMV seropositive and 24 seronegative.

Sequencing used immunoSEQ multiplex PCR; TCRdb keeps in-frame clones, though not all of them. Here the sample spans about 50,000 clones, over 75% being singletons. The V and J ends lost 1 base and 2 bases respectively, with 15 bases between them. CDR1 and CDR2 from the germline V gene are SGHTA and FQGNSA. CDR3 length equals 17 residues. General observations from the study: Repertoires predicted CMV serostatus with median bootstrapped AUC of roughly 0.95. The CMV-associated TCR signature appears largely within the CD4+ memory repertoire.

What was sequenced was memory CD4+ T cells from blood. The chain carries TRBV7-2 and TRBJ2-1; no clear D. The TCR originated in an adult in good health and CMV-seronegative. The CDR3 DNA is TGTGCCAGCAGCTTAGTCCCGGGCCTGGAAACCTACAATGAGCAGTTCTTC. This translates into CASSLVPGLETYNEQFF.